Shown below are 26 T cell receptor beta chains from a single sample sequenced in a study of patients and donors after allogeneic stem cell transplantation. In TCRdb, the RT-PCR reads were re-called with MiXCR into one record per CDR3 protein. This sample has 920,000 or so distinct CDR3 sequences, with roughly 18% found just once. Material for sequencing was blood, either unsorted or a sorted T cell fraction (not recorded which). These receptors all come from a human donor who was either an allogeneic HSCT recipient or a stem cell or donor lymphocyte infusion donor (not recorded which). It is not recorded whose cells these are; they may come from a transplant donor.

The chain recombines TRBV27 with TRBJ1-6, with D unclear. The CDR3 runs 15 residues. Germline CDR1 is MNHEY and CDR2 is SMNVEV (reference sequence). Trimming took 7 bases from V and 6 from J, leaving 16 bases between them. The CDR3 sequence: CASKWFNPPNSPLHF. CDR3 nucleotide sequence: TGTGCCAGCAAGTGGTTCAATCCCCCTAATTCACCCCTCCACTTT.

The chain employs TRBV6-4 and TRBJ2-1; TRBD2 aligns across 10 bases. CDR3 length: 15 amino acids. Germline CDR1 MRHNA, CDR2 SNTAGT. The V gene end was trimmed by 6 bases and the J gene end by 4 bases; junction bases not matched to a gene: 6. The DNA of the CDR3 is TGTGCCAGCAGCCCAGATAGCGGGGGGTACAATGAGCAGTTCTTC. Translation: CASSPDSGGYNEQFF.

The chain carries TRBV10-3 and TRBJ1-1; the D is unclear. Trimming took 2 bases from V and 11 from J, leaving 15 bases between them. The CDR3 contains 13 residues. Germline V lookup: CDR1 ENHRY, CDR2 SYGVKD. The CDR3 nucleotides read TGTGCCATCAGTGAGCCCTTCGGGGTAGAGGCTTTCTTT. Translation: CAISEPFGVEAFF.

The V gene is TRBV7-8, the J gene TRBJ1-3; D is unclear. Germline V gene lookup returns CDR1 SGHVS and CDR2 FQNEAQ. The ends were cut back, 5 bases at V and 6 bases at J, with 17 bases in the middle. The CDR3 is 15 residues long. The CDR3 DNA sequence: TGTGCCAGCAGCCCAAGGAGAGCCGGCCAAAACACCATATATTTT. It encodes CASSPRRAGQNTIYF.

In this sample, this clonotype turned up a few times. The rearrangement uses TRBV9 and TRBJ1-1, with D unclear. The germline V and J ends were trimmed by 4 bases and 5 bases, with 21 bases remaining between them. The CDR3 consists of 16 residues. Germline CDR1 is SGDLS and CDR2 is YYNGEE. The CDR3 region has the DNA TGTGCCAGCAGCCCCCAGAGGTCAGCAGGAATAACTGAAGCTTTCTTT. Encoded protein: CASSPQRSAGITEAFF. Variable domain in full (rest from reference TRBV9 and TRBJ1-1): DSGVTQTPKHLITATGQRVTLRCSPRSGDLSVYWYQQSLDQGLQFLIQYYNGEERAKGNILERFSAQQFPDLHSELNLSSLELGDSALYFCASSPQRSAGITEAFFGQGTRLTVV.

This chain uses TRBV10-3 with TRBJ2-7; 7 nucleotides align to TRBD2. J gave up 0 bases and V 4 bases, and 6 bases lay outside the gene matches. Germline V gene lookup returns CDR1 ENHRY and CDR2 SYGVKD. The CDR3 spans 15 residues. In DNA form, the CDR3 reads TGTGCCATCAGTGGGGAGGGGCGGACCTCCTACGAGCAGTACTTC. Protein: CAISGEGRTSYEQYF.

Only a few counts were recorded for this clonotype. This chain joins TRBV12-3 or TRBV12-4 and TRBJ2-3; 14 nucleotides line up with TRBD2. After removal of 3 bases from V and 3 bases from J, the junction contained 11 bases not matched to a gene. CDR3 length: 19 amino acids. CDR3 DNA: TGTGCCAGCAGTTTCCCCGGGACTAGCGGGAGCCAGGGTACAGATACGCAGTATTTT. This encodes CASSFPGTSGSQGTDTQYF.

The chain carries TRBV27 and TRBJ2-6; unclear D gene. Looked up from germline, CDR1 is MNHEY and CDR2 is SMNVEV (reference sequence). The CDR3 runs 18 residues. V lost 0 bases and J 0 bases, leaving 12 bases between the germline ends. The CDR3 region has the DNA TGTGCCAGCAGTTTATCCCACTCCCCGAACTCTGGGGCCAACGTCCTGACTTTC. Translated: CASSLSHSPNSGANVLTF.

The chain couples TRBV6-2 or TRBV6-3 to TRBJ2-1; D tentatively fits TRBD1 or TRBD2 (5 bases each). CDR3 length: 18 residues. Germline CDR1 and CDR2: MNHEY and SVGEGT. Deletions cut 5 bases from V and 3 bases from J, with 23 bases between. CDR3 in amino acids: CASSQPGRMSSRYNEQFF. CDR3 sequence (DNA): TGTGCCAGCAGTCAACCGGGACGGATGTCCAGTCGCTACAATGAGCAGTTCTTC.

The gene calls are TRBV12-3 or TRBV12-4 and TRBJ2-3, with D possibly matching TRBD2 (5 bases). The CDR3 has 14 residues. The V and J ends lost 4 bases and 1 base respectively, with 9 bases between them. The CDR3 sequence: CASSWLARTDTQYF. The CDR3 bases are TGTGCCAGCAGTTGGCTAGCTCGCACAGATACGCAGTATTTT.

This clonotype turned up a few times. V and J are TRBV5-1 and TRBJ2-3; 9 bases are a match to TRBD1. The CDR3 is 15 amino acids. Germline trimming cut 2 bases from V and 5 bases from J; bases unmatched to any gene: 6. Germline loops: CDR1 SGHRS, CDR2 YFSETQ. The CDR3 sequence: CASSLTGTGLDTQYF. Here the CDR3 DNA reads TGCGCCAGCAGCTTAACCGGGACAGGGTTAGATACGCAGTATTTT.

This clonotype came up many times. V is TRBV5-6 and J is TRBJ2-1; 10 positions agree with TRBD2. V was clipped by 2 bases and J by 6 bases; unmatched bases: 5. The CDR3 runs 15 residues. Germline CDR1 SGHDT, CDR2 YYEEEE. CDR3 DNA: TGTGCCAGCAGCTTACTACTAGCGGGGTCCAATGAGCAGTTCTTC. Encoded protein: CASSLLLAGSNEQFF.

The chain has TRBV12-5 and TRBJ1-6, with TRBD1 identical over 8 bases. The length of the CDR3 is 20 residues. V trimming: 0 bases; J trimming: 0 bases; junction bases outside the gene matches: 10. The germline CDR1 and CDR2 sequences are LGHNT and FRNRAP. Written as DNA, the CDR3 is TGTGCTAGTGGTTTGGTACGGGCAGGGGGCCTTGGCTCCTATAATTCACCCCTCCACTTT. This encodes CASGLVRAGGLGSYNSPLHF. Full variable domain (outside the CDR3, taken from reference TRBV12-5 and TRBJ1-6): DARVTQTPRHKVTEMGQEVTMRCQPILGHNTVFWYRQTMMQGLELLAYFRNRAPLDDSGMPKDRFSAEMPDATLATLKIQPSEPRDSAVYFCASGLVRAGGLGSYNSPLHFGNGTRLTVT.

V and J are TRBV5-1 and TRBJ2-5, with D uncertain. The CDR3 length is 14 residues. Trimming shortened V by 4 bases and J by 1 base, and 11 bases separated the two germline ends. Germline V gives CDR1 SGHRS, CDR2 YFSETQ. Here the CDR3 reads CASSLETGQETQYF. The DNA of the CDR3 is TGCGCCAGCAGCCTGGAGACGGGCCAAGAGACCCAGTACTTC.

This clonotype was observed many times. The chain uses TRBV12-3 or TRBV12-4 and TRBJ2-7; no clear D. V lost 0 bases, J lost 3 bases, and 6 bases lay in between. The CDR3 covers 13 residues. The CDR3 DNA reads as TGTGCCAGCAGTTTAGCGCTTGACTACGAGCAGTACTTC. Its translation: CASSLALDYEQYF.

This clonotype was observed many times. V is TRBV15 and J is TRBJ2-2, with D unclear. The CDR3 length is 14 residues. With 0 bases removed from V and 6 bases from J, the gap between germline ends came to 8 bases. Germline V CDR1 and CDR2: LNHNV, YYDKDF (reference sequence). The CDR3 protein is CATSRDIRAGELFF. The CDR3 nucleotides are TGTGCCACCAGCAGAGATATTAGAGCCGGGGAGCTGTTTTTT.

This rearrangement joins TRBV20-1 to TRBJ2-5, with TRBD2 as a possible D gene (5 bases). Germline V gene sequence: CDR1 DFQATT, CDR2 SNEGSKA (reference sequence). Trimming shortened V by 6 bases and J by 3 bases, and 11 bases separated the two germline ends. There are 12 residues in the CDR3. This CDR3 is CSAPTRKETQYF. DNA for the CDR3: TGCAGTGCCCCCACTAGGAAAGAGACCCAGTACTTC.

This sequence joins TRBV7-8 and TRBJ1-5, with D tentatively TRBD1 (5 bases). The germline V and J ends were trimmed by 6 bases and 3 bases, with 18 bases remaining between them. Germline lookup yields CDR1 SGHVS and CDR2 FQNEAQ. This CDR3 region has 16 residues. The CDR3 here is CASSVNSRQNNQPQHF. The CDR3 region has the DNA TGTGCCAGCAGTGTTAATTCCCGACAGAACAATCAGCCCCAGCATTTT.

J is TRBJ2-1 and V is TRBV6-2 or TRBV6-3; 8 bases are a match to TRBD2. Germline-derived CDR1 and CDR2 are MNHEY and SVGEGT. With 5 bases clipped from V and 1 base from J, the junction kept 16 bases outside the gene matches. CDR3 length: 19 amino acids. This chain's CDR3 is CASSAHSGGAGWSYNEQFF. DNA for the CDR3: TGTGCCAGCAGTGCCCATTCCGGGGGGGCCGGCTGGTCCTACAATGAGCAGTTCTTC.

This clonotype was counted once. The chain links TRBV12-3 or TRBV12-4 to TRBJ2-2, with 11 positions matching TRBD1. V dropped 6 bases and J dropped 4; count of bases not matched to a gene: 4. The CDR3 loop spans 15 amino acids. The CDR3 sequence: CASRGGQGVTGELFF. The CDR3 region has the DNA TGTGCCAGCAGGGGGGGACAGGGGGTCACCGGGGAGCTGTTTTTT.

This chain uses TRBV4-3 with TRBJ1-2; 7 bases are shared with TRBD1. The CDR3 spans 16 residues. Germline loops: CDR1 LGHNA, CDR2 YSLEER. Trimming at V came to 3 bases and at J to 0 bases, leaving 7 bases not matched to a gene. The CDR3 region has the DNA TGCGCCAGCAGCCAGGGGGACAGTTTTGCTAACTATGGCTACACCTTC. It translates to CASSQGDSFANYGYTF.

This clonotype has just a few counts. V usage is TRBV7-2 and J usage is TRBJ1-1; D remains ambiguous. Germline V CDR1 and CDR2: SGHTA, FQGNSA. Deletions cut 5 bases from V and 4 bases from J, with 14 bases between. The CDR3 is 14 amino acids. The DNA for the CDR3 is TGTGCCAGCAGCCCACAGCCGAAGGTCACTGAAGCTTTCTTT. It translates to CASSPQPKVTEAFF.

The chain is built from TRBV24-1 and TRBJ1-2; no definite D call. The CDR3 spans 16 residues. With 7 bases removed from V and 4 bases from J, the gap between germline ends came to 21 bases. The germline V gene has CDR1 KGHDR and CDR2 SFDVKD. The CDR3 region has the DNA TGTGCCACCAGCATAGGACTCCCGGGAAACCTCTATGGCTACACCTTC. It codes for CATSIGLPGNLYGYTF.

The sample holds a few counts of this clonotype. This sequence joins TRBV5-6 and TRBJ2-7; 8 bases fit TRBD2. CDR1 is SGHDT and CDR2 is YYEEEE in the germline V gene. With 3 bases clipped from V and 4 bases from J, the junction kept 9 bases outside the gene matches. The CDR3 consists of 15 residues. In DNA, the CDR3 is TGTGCCAGCAGCTACCCGGGACTAGGAGGGTACGAGCAGTACTTC. This translates into CASSYPGLGGYEQYF.

At least ten counts were recorded for this clonotype. The CDR3, as DNA: TGCGCCAGCAGCTTGGCGCCCGACAGGAACTATGGCTACACCTTC. This codes for CASSLAPDRNYGYTF. The V gene is TRBV5-1, the J gene TRBJ1-2, with D perhaps matching TRBD1 (6 bases). Germline V lookup: CDR1 SGHRS, CDR2 YFSETQ. V lost 0 bases and J lost 2, with 11 bases in between. The CDR3 totals 15 residues.

This chain uses TRBV9 with TRBJ1-5; D is perhaps TRBD1 (6 bases). Germline assignment: CDR1 SGDLS and CDR2 YYNGEE. The CDR3 runs 13 residues. Between the trimmed V and J ends, which lost 4 bases and 5 bases, there was a span of 10 bases. CDR3 amino acids: CASSRQDDQPQHF. In DNA, the CDR3 is TGTGCCAGCAGCCGACAGGACGATCAGCCCCAGCATTTT.